This T cell receptor beta chain was captured by sequencing in a study of blood T cell repertoires in COVID-19. Whole-study context: T cells, B-cell-depleted T cells, or PBMCs provided the cDNA or gDNA that served as material.

The germline V and J ends were trimmed by 0 bases and 8 bases, with 11 bases remaining between them. Germline loops: CDR1 MNHEY, CDR2 SVGAGI. CDR3 length: 14 amino acids. Per the original methods: Quantification of nucleated cells was approximated via reference gene primer amplification. Assay: immunoSEQ multiplex PCR; the TCRdb copy retains only in-frame clones and omits some. Clone size and the V and J calls come from that table; the DNA yielded D and trimming. The sample includes about 97,000 clones, over 80% of them seen just once. The genes are TRBV6-5 and TRBJ1-5; maybe TRBD1 (5 bases). The clonotype comes from a man in his fifties or sixties with acute or convalescent COVID-19. The sample was peripheral blood. CDR3 sequence (DNA): TGTGCCAGCAGTTACTCCGGGGGGAGGGAGCCCCAGCATTTT. Amino acids: CASSYSGGREPQHF.